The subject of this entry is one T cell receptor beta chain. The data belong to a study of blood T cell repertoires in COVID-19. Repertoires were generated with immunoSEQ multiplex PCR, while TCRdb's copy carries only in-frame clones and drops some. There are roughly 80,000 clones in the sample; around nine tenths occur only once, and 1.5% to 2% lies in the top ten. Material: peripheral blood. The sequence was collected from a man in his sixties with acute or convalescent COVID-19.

CDR3: CASSLAAGKNYEQYF. Written as DNA, the CDR3 is TGTGCCAGCAGCTTAGCTGCAGGGAAAAACTACGAGCAGTACTTC. The chain combines TRBV7-2 with TRBJ2-7; D possibly corresponds to TRBD1 (5 bases). Germline V gives CDR1 SGHTA, CDR2 FQGNSA. The V end lost 0 bases, the J end lost 3 bases, and 12 bases lay between the germline ends. The CDR3 length is 15 residues.